The 6 T cell receptor beta chains below come from one sample, sequenced in a study of radiation and T cells in renal cell carcinoma. Assay used: immunoSEQ multiplex PCR; TCRdb lists only in-frame clones, some missing. The sample has tens of thousands of clones; 75% to 90% are singletons. The time point: blood 2 weeks post-SBRT. Treatment in this sample: 15 Gy SBRT to primary tumor, nephrectomy 4 weeks later. The specimen comprised blood, sampled from a patient whose treatment included radiotherapy and nephrectomy. These receptors were obtained from a woman in her 70s with renal cell carcinoma.

The CDR3 here is CASSFRQGAIEKLFF. In DNA, the CDR3 is TGTGCCAGCAGTTTCCGACAGGGGGCTATTGAAAAACTGTTTTTT. The V and J genes are TRBV6-5 and TRBJ1-4; TRBD1 matches at 10 bases. CDR1 and CDR2 (germline): MNHEY, SVGAGI. The V and J ends lost 4 bases and 7 bases, in that order; junction bases with no gene match: 6. The CDR3 runs 15 residues.

The V call is TRBV7-7, the J call TRBJ1-2; no definite D call. The ends were cut back, 2 bases at V and 0 bases at J, with 10 bases in the middle. This CDR3 has 15 amino acids. CDR1 and CDR2 (germline): SSHAT, FNYEAQ (reference sequence). The CDR3 protein is CASSLSEEANYGYTF. The CDR3 DNA is TGTGCCAGCAGCTTATCGGAAGAGGCTAACTATGGCTACACCTTC.

J is TRBJ2-3 and V is TRBV4-1; perhaps TRBD2 as D (6 bases). This CDR3 comprises 16 residues. The germline V gene has CDR1 MGHRA and CDR2 YSYEKL. Trimming pared 1 base from V and 0 bases from J, leaving 11 bases between. CDR3 sequence: CASSQGNSGSTDTQYF. CDR3 DNA: TGCGCCAGCAGCCAAGGGAATAGCGGCAGCACAGATACGCAGTATTTT.

The rearrangement joins TRBV2 to TRBJ1-1; D unclear. Trimming removed 8 bases at V and 4 bases at J, with 14 bases between. Germline values: CDR1 SNHLY, CDR2 FYNNEI. The CDR3 loop spans 13 amino acids. CDR3 nucleotides: TGTGCCAGCTCTTATGAATACAGCACTGAAGCTTTCTTT. Its translation: CASSYEYSTEAFF.

V and J are TRBV7-3 and TRBJ2-5, with 9 positions matching TRBD1. The CDR3 runs 14 residues. J lost 4 bases, V lost 3 bases, and 3 bases had no gene match. The V gene's germline CDR1 is SGHTA and CDR2 FQGTGA. The CDR3 sequence is CASSFTGGVETQYF. Written as DNA, the CDR3 is TGTGCCAGCAGCTTTACAGGGGGCGTAGAGACCCAGTACTTC.

The genes are TRBV6-4 and TRBJ1-2, with D maybe TRBD1 (5 bases). This CDR3 is built from 15 residues. Germline V gene sequence: CDR1 MRHNA, CDR2 SNTAGT. V dropped 0 bases and J dropped 2 bases, with 10 bases sitting between them. In DNA form, the CDR3 reads TGTGCCAGCAGTGACTCGGGGGGGTGGAACTATGGCTACACCTTC. It translates to CASSDSGGWNYGYTF.